The 11 T cell receptor beta chains reported below all come from one sample, sequenced in a study of CD8 T cells in ankylosing spondylitis. TCRdb fed the 5' RACE reads into MiXCR, producing one record per CDR3 protein. The table includes 150,000 to 200,000 distinct CDR3 sequences, about 18% detected once. The sample taken for sequencing was blood, either unsorted or a sorted T cell fraction (not recorded which). The receptor set was obtained from a male donor aged 10-30 years with ankylosing spondylitis or in good health (not recorded which).

This clonotype was counted ten times or more. The rearrangement links TRBV2 to TRBJ2-1; 12 nucleotides line up with TRBD2. The V gene's germline CDR1 is SNHLY and CDR2 FYNNEI. CDR3 size: 15 residues. The V and J ends lost 7 bases and 6 bases, in that order; junction bases with no gene match: 7. CDR3 DNA sequence: TGTGCCAGCATTATGGGACTAGCGGGTGGCAATGAGCAGTTCTTC. Translated: CASIMGLAGGNEQFF.

This clonotype was detected ten times or more. V usage is TRBV5-1 and J usage is TRBJ2-2; TRBD1 aligns across 7 bases. V lost 2 bases and J lost 2; bases outside the gene matches: 6. The length of the CDR3 is 16 residues. Per the germline V gene, CDR1 is SGHRS and CDR2 is YFSETQ. The CDR3 sequence is CASSLETGLNTGELFF. The CDR3 DNA follows: TGCGCCAGCAGCTTAGAGACAGGGCTTAACACCGGGGAGCTGTTTTTT. Full variable domain (rest looked up from reference TRBV5-1 and TRBJ2-2): KAGVTQTPRYLIKTRGQQVTLSCSPISGHRSVSWYQQTPGQGLQFLFEYFSETQRNKGNFPGRFSGRQFSNSRSEMNVSTLELGDSALYLCASSLETGLNTGELFFGEGSRLTVL.

This clonotype appeared many times. This rearrangement joins TRBV6-6 to TRBJ1-1, with 8 bases matching TRBD1. J gave up 0 bases and V 6 bases, and 6 bases lay outside the gene matches. This CDR3 has 15 amino acids. Per germline, CDR1 MNHNY and CDR2 SVGAGI (reference sequence). CDR3 loop: CASRSRDRLNTEAFF. The CDR3 nucleotides are TGTGCCAGCAGATCCCGGGACAGGTTGAACACTGAAGCTTTCTTT.

There are many counts of this clonotype. This sequence joins TRBV3-1 and TRBJ2-7, with D tentatively TRBD1 (5 bases). The germline V gene encodes CDR1 LGHDT and CDR2 YNNKEL (reference sequence). The CDR3 has 16 residues. V lost 2 bases and J lost 0, with 14 bases in between. CDR3 bases: TGTGCCAGCAGCCAATACTCTGACAGCTTCTCCTACGAGCAGTACTTC. It specifies CASSQYSDSFSYEQYF.

This clonotype was seen many times. This rearrangement joins TRBV24-1 to TRBJ2-7; D ambiguous. V lost 4 bases to trimming and J lost 8 bases, with 14 bases between them. Germline CDR1 and CDR2: KGHDR and SFDVKD. The CDR3 is 13 amino acids. CDR3 nucleotides: TGTGCCACCAGTGAGGTGTCTTGGGAAAAGCAGTACTTC. As protein: CATSEVSWEKQYF.

This clonotype was recorded at least ten times. V is TRBV2 and J is TRBJ1-2; D may be TRBD1 (6 bases). The ends were cut back, 1 base at V and 7 bases at J, with 10 bases in the middle. CDR1 is SNHLY and CDR2 is FYNNEI in the germline V gene. The CDR3 runs to 13 residues. CDR3 sequence: CASSEGGLGGYTF. The CDR3 region has the DNA TGTGCCAGCAGTGAAGGGGGGCTGGGTGGCTACACCTTC. Variable domain in full (rest from reference TRBV2 and TRBJ1-2): EPEVTQTPSHQVTQMGQEVILRCVPISNHLYFYWYRQILGQKVEFLVSFYNNEISEKSEIFDDQFSVERPDGSNFTLKIRSTKLEDSAMYFCASSEGGLGGYTFGSGTRLTVV.

This clonotype was seen repeatedly, ten times or more. The gene calls are TRBV18 and TRBJ2-1; 9 bases line up with TRBD2. V shed 3 bases, J shed 5 bases, and the junction held 8 bases outside the gene matches. Looked up from germline, CDR1 is KGHSH and CDR2 is LQKENI. The length of the CDR3 is 16 residues. CDR3 bases: TGTGCCAGCTCACCTAAGGAATTAGCGGGGGACAATGAGCAGTTCTTC. Its translation: CASSPKELAGDNEQFF.

This clonotype was counted at least ten times. J is TRBJ2-7 and V is TRBV23-1; TRBD2 might be the D (6 bases). TRBV23-1 is identified as an open reading frame with a role that is uncertain. V dropped 8 bases and J dropped 4 bases, with 12 bases sitting between them. The CDR3 runs to 12 residues. DNA for the CDR3: TGCGCCAGCCGGGACTTAGCGTACGAGCAGTACGTC. This encodes CASRDLAYEQYV.

In its sample, this clonotype was seen once. This chain joins TRBV11-3 and TRBJ2-1; no clear D. The CDR3 is 13 residues long. V dropped 4 bases and J dropped 3 bases, with 7 bases sitting between them. Germline V gene sequence: CDR1 SGHNT, CDR2 YENEEA. The CDR3 DNA reads as TGTGCCAGCAGCTCTAACAGCTACAATGAGCAGTTCTTC. It codes for CASSSNSYNEQFF. Using reference TRBV11-3 and TRBJ2-1 for the parts outside the CDR3, the full variable domain is EAGVVQSPRYKIIEKKQPVAFWCNPISGHNTLYWYLQNLGQGPELLIRYENEEAVDDSQLPKDRFSAERLKGVDSTLKIQPAELGDSAVYLCASSSNSYNEQFFGPGTRLTVL.

Ten or more counts support this clonotype. The V gene is TRBV29-1, the J gene TRBJ2-2; no clear D. CDR1 is SQVTM, CDR2 ANQGSEA, per germline. Between the trimmed V and J ends, which lost 2 bases and 3 bases, there was a span of 4 bases. The CDR3 consists of 12 residues. The DNA of the CDR3 is TGCAGCGTTGAACAAGACACCGGGGAGCTGTTTTTT. Its translation: CSVEQDTGELFF.

Ten or more counts support this clonotype. J is TRBJ1-3 and V is TRBV5-1; the D is unclear. Trimming took off 4 bases at V and 4 bases at J, with 6 bases between the two ends. CDR3 length equals 12 residues. Germline V gene lookup returns CDR1 SGHRS and CDR2 YFSETQ. The CDR3 DNA reads TGCGCCAGCAGCCTCCCGGGAAACACCATATATTTT. It translates to CASSLPGNTIYF. Full variable domain (remainder filled in from reference TRBV5-1 and TRBJ1-3): KAGVTQTPRYLIKTRGQQVTLSCSPISGHRSVSWYQQTPGQGLQFLFEYFSETQRNKGNFPGRFSGRQFSNSRSEMNVSTLELGDSALYLCASSLPGNTIYFGEGSWLTVV.